This record concerns one T cell receptor beta chain sequence. Its antigen is as yet unknown. The sample originates from a study of radiotherapy plus CTLA-4 blockade in lung cancer. The V end lost 5 bases, the J end lost 3 bases, and 6 bases lay between the germline ends. This CDR3 region has 12 residues. Germline assignment: CDR1 SGHNT and CDR2 YENEEA. Study-wide results and caveats: The study found tumor-derived TCR clones expanded in blood after radiotherapy plus ipilimumab. Reports state that early shifts in blood T cell clones, with interferon-beta, best predicted response.

Produced via immunoSEQ multiplex PCR; TCRdb's table is partial and in-frame only. In the table there are 49,000 or so clones, 65% to 85% of which are singletons. The J gene is TRBJ2-3, the V gene TRBV11-3; D may be TRBD1 (5 bases). This receptor was identified in a human donor with non-small cell lung cancer who had stable disease on radiotherapy plus ipilimumab. The sequences come from peripheral blood, collected from a patient treated with radiotherapy plus ipilimumab. The CDR3 here is CASSPGTDTQYF. For the CDR3, the DNA is TGTGCCAGCAGCCCAGGGACAGATACGCAGTATTTT.